A single sample is the source of the 28 T cell receptor beta chains below, sequenced in a study of T-cell memory formation after mild COVID-19. Using its own MiXCR run on the 5' RACE reads, TCRdb lists one record per CDR3 protein. Of 550,000 to 700,000 distinct CDR3 sequences detected, approximately 15% appear once; the ten largest clones hold about 7.4%. Sequencing was performed on PBMCs or a T cell subset sorted from them (not recorded which). These receptors were obtained from an adult woman who had mild COVID-19 (a few samples of this study predate the infection). Cell type and time point are not known.

The chain recombines TRBV7-2 with TRBJ2-2; D is undetermined. V lost 5 bases and J lost 4, with 14 bases in between. Germline V gene sequence: CDR1 SGHTA, CDR2 FQGNSA. CDR3 length equals 15 residues. The CDR3 here is CASSPRGRGTGELFF. CDR3 bases: TGTGCCAGCAGCCCCCGCGGCAGAGGCACCGGGGAGCTGTTTTTT. Supplemented by reference TRBV7-2 and TRBJ2-2, the full variable domain reads GAGVSQSPSNKVTEKGKDVELRCDPISGHTALYWYRQSLGQGLEFLIYFQGNSAPDKSGLPSDRFSAERTGGSVSTLTIQRTQQEDSAVYLCASSPRGRGTGELFFGEGSRLTVL.

This clonotype was counted ten times or more. This rearrangement joins TRBV5-6 to TRBJ2-3; D might be TRBD1 (5 bases). There are 14 residues in the CDR3. With 6 bases removed from V and 2 bases from J, the gap between germline ends came to 13 bases. Germline assignment: CDR1 SGHDT and CDR2 YYEEEE. CDR3 region: CASNPGHYTDTQYF. The CDR3 DNA is TGTGCCAGCAACCCTGGACACTACACAGATACGCAGTATTTT.

There are a few counts of this clonotype. CDR3: CASSIRTSGVLLRDEQYF. As DNA, the CDR3 is TGTGCCAGCAGCATACGGACTAGCGGCGTCCTACTAAGGGACGAGCAGTACTTC. This chain uses TRBV13 with TRBJ2-7; 10 bases match TRBD2. Trimming cost V 5 bases and J 5 bases; bases outside gene matches: 18. Looked up from germline, CDR1 is PRHDT and CDR2 is FYEKMQ (reference sequence). The CDR3 is made up of 18 amino acids.

The chain employs TRBV5-4 and TRBJ1-1; 7 bases are shared with TRBD1. The ends lost 2 bases at V and 4 bases at J; junction bases unmatched: 5. This CDR3 has 14 residues. Germline CDR1 reads SGHNT; CDR2 reads YYREEE (reference sequence). The DNA of the CDR3 is TGTGCCAGCAGCTTACAGGGGCGGAGCACTGAAGCTTTCTTT. Residues: CASSLQGRSTEAFF. The complete variable domain, with remaining parts taken from reference TRBV5-4 and TRBJ1-1, reads ETGVTQSPTHLIKTRGQQVTLRCSSQSGHNTVSWYQQALGQGPQFIFQYYREEENGRGNFPPRFSGLQFPNYSSELNVNALELDDSALYLCASSLQGRSTEAFFGQGTRLTVV.

The chain joins TRBV12-3 or TRBV12-4 to TRBJ2-5; 10 positions match TRBD1. J gave up 4 bases and V 5 bases, and 10 bases lay outside the gene matches. There are 16 residues in the CDR3. CDR3 protein: CASSLTGTGVGETQYF. The CDR3 coding sequence is TGTGCCAGCAGTCTGACCGGGACAGGGGTGGGAGAGACCCAGTACTTC.

This clonotype was counted between two and nine times. One end of the junction varies from germline; a read error may be responsible. This chain uses TRBV11-2 with TRBJ2-5, with a possible D match to TRBD1 (6 bases). The CDR3 covers 12 residues. Germline CDR1 reads SGHAT; CDR2 reads FQNNGV. CDR3: CASSLDRATGVF. The CDR3 nucleotides are TGTGCCAGCAGCTTAGATCGAGCGACAGGAGTCTTC.

This clonotype was seen more than once but under ten times. This rearrangement joins TRBV7-9 to TRBJ1-5; the D gene is possibly TRBD1 (5 bases). Trimming stripped 4 bases from V and 3 bases from J, with 13 bases between. The CDR3 is 15 amino acids. In germline, CDR1 is SEHNR, CDR2 FQNEAQ (reference sequence). CDR3 protein: CASSSVRGPNQPQHF. DNA of the CDR3: TGTGCCAGCAGCTCCGTGAGGGGCCCCAATCAGCCCCAGCATTTT.

This clonotype was found a few times. The gene calls are TRBV4-1 and TRBJ1-1; 8 bases are a match to TRBD1. CDR1 and CDR2 from the germline V gene are MGHRA and YSYEKL. V lost 4 bases, J lost 0 bases, and 13 bases stayed unmatched. The CDR3 length is 18 residues. The CDR3 nucleotides are TGCGCCAGCAGCCGCCCTCGGACAGGGTATAGTTTGAACACTGAAGCTTTCTTT. It encodes CASSRPRTGYSLNTEAFF.

The rearrangement links TRBV30 to TRBJ1-1; D ambiguous. CDR1 is GTSNPN and CDR2 is SVGIG in the germline V gene (reference sequence). This CDR3 has 15 amino acids. V was pared by 0 bases and J by 0 bases, with 11 bases between. CDR3 amino acids: CAWSVGISMNTEAFF. Written as DNA, the CDR3 is TGTGCCTGGAGTGTAGGGATCAGTATGAACACTGAAGCTTTCTTT.

The rearrangement joins TRBV6-2 or TRBV6-3 to TRBJ2-1, with TRBD2 matching 11 bases. Germline V CDR1 and CDR2: MNHEY, SVGEGT. The length of the CDR3 is 18 residues. V shed 8 bases, J shed 0 bases, and the junction held 12 bases outside the gene matches. The CDR3 sequence is CASLASGTSGPSYNEQFF. The CDR3 nucleotides are TGTGCCAGCTTGGCCTCCGGGACTAGCGGACCCTCCTACAATGAGCAGTTCTTC.

J is TRBJ1-1 and V is TRBV7-9; 10 bases agree with TRBD1. V trimming: 4 bases; J trimming: 3 bases; junction bases outside the gene matches: 14. The CDR3 spans 18 residues. The V gene's germline CDR1 is SEHNR and CDR2 FQNEAQ (reference sequence). The CDR3 nucleotides are TGTGCCAGCAGCTCCCCGACAGGGGGCAGGTTTCGGGACACTGAAGCTTTCTTT. Translated, it gives CASSSPTGGRFRDTEAFF.

The chain couples TRBV18 to TRBJ2-1; no clear D gene. V was cut by 3 bases and J by 2 bases, with 5 bases left in between. This CDR3 has 13 amino acids. The germline V gene has CDR1 KGHSH and CDR2 LQKENI. The DNA of the CDR3 is TGTGCCAGCTCACCGGTAGCCTACAATGAGCAGTTCTTC. Amino acids: CASSPVAYNEQFF.

This clonotype appeared many times. The CDR3 DNA reads as TGTGCCACCAGTGATTGGACTACCCAAGAGACCCAGTACTTC. Translated, it gives CATSDWTTQETQYF. The chain links TRBV24-1 to TRBJ2-5; TRBD2 might be the D (6 bases). This CDR3 is built from 14 residues. V was trimmed by 2 bases and J by 1 base, leaving 7 bases between them. Per the germline V gene, CDR1 is KGHDR and CDR2 is SFDVKD.

This chain links TRBV30 with TRBJ1-6; the D gene is possibly TRBD1 (5 bases). CDR3 length equals 15 residues. Germline V CDR1 and CDR2: GTSNPN, SVGIG (reference sequence). V was cut by 5 bases and J by 9 bases, with 20 bases left in between. The CDR3 region is CAWAKGQGYGSPLHF. The CDR3 DNA is TGTGCCTGGGCGAAAGGTCAGGGTTATGGTTCACCCCTCCACTTT.

J is TRBJ2-7 and V is TRBV5-1, with D perhaps TRBD2 (6 bases). Trimming pared 2 bases from V and 3 bases from J, leaving 9 bases between. The CDR3 length is 13 residues. Per germline, CDR1 SGHRS and CDR2 YFSETQ. Here the CDR3 DNA reads TGCGCCAGCAGCTTCCCGGACTACTACGAGCAGTACTTC. It specifies CASSFPDYYEQYF.

The J gene is TRBJ2-3, the V gene TRBV7-9; D may be TRBD2 (5 bases). CDR1 and CDR2 (germline): SEHNR, FQNEAQ (reference sequence). This CDR3 comprises 12 residues. Between the trimmed V and J ends, which lost 6 bases and 8 bases, there was a span of 12 bases. This CDR3 is CASRPDAGTQYF. The CDR3 DNA sequence: TGTGCCAGCAGACCGGACGCGGGTACGCAGTATTTT.

Only a few counts were recorded for this clonotype. The rearrangement links TRBV20-1 to TRBJ2-7; D not certain. The V gene's germline CDR1 is DFQATT and CDR2 SNEGSKA (reference sequence). The V end lost 3 bases, the J end lost 3 bases, and 12 bases lay between the germline ends. The CDR3 runs 13 residues. CDR3 nucleotide sequence: TGCAGTGCTAGGGACCTGGTGAACTACGAGCAGTACTTC. Its translation is CSARDLVNYEQYF.

This clonotype was picked up a small number of times. This chain uses TRBV20-1 with TRBJ2-1; 10 bases line up with TRBD2. Germline V gene lookup returns CDR1 DFQATT and CDR2 SNEGSKA (reference sequence). The CDR3 extends over 12 amino acids. The CDR3 bases are TGCAGCCGTAGCGGGAGGCATGATGAGCAGTTCTTC. Amino acids: CSRSGRHDEQFF.

Ten or more counts support this clonotype. This chain joins TRBV5-1 and TRBJ2-3; D is undetermined. The CDR3 extends over 15 amino acids. V was pared by 0 bases and J by 1 base, with 9 bases between. CDR1 and CDR2 from the germline V gene are SGHRS and YFSETQ. CDR3 region: CASSLGGVRTDTQYF. The CDR3 coding sequence is TGCGCCAGCAGCTTGGGAGGAGTCCGCACAGATACGCAGTATTTT.

This chain uses TRBV20-1 with TRBJ2-1, with D perhaps matching TRBD2 (6 bases). The CDR3 totals 14 residues. V was cut by 3 bases and J by 0 bases, with 9 bases left in between. CDR1 and CDR2 (germline): DFQATT, SNEGSKA (reference sequence). Here the CDR3 reads CSAREGSSYNEQFF. The CDR3 bases are TGCAGTGCTAGGGAGGGGAGCTCCTACAATGAGCAGTTCTTC.

This clonotype has a handful of counts. The J gene is TRBJ2-7, the V gene TRBV27; 7 nucleotides align to TRBD1. V gave up 4 bases and J gave up 2 bases; unmatched junction bases: 5. The CDR3 contains 14 residues. Per germline, CDR1 MNHEY and CDR2 SMNVEV (reference sequence). The CDR3 DNA reads as TGTGCCAGCAGTTATCGGGACAGAGCCTACGAGCAGTACTTC. Translated, it gives CASSYRDRAYEQYF.

There are many counts of this clonotype. The chain recombines TRBV5-1 with TRBJ1-4; 7 nucleotides match TRBD1. Germline CDR1 is SGHRS and CDR2 is YFSETQ. This CDR3 has 16 residues. Trimming at V came to 0 bases and at J to 2 bases, leaving 4 bases not matched to a gene. Here the CDR3 DNA reads TGCGCCAGCAGCTTGGGAGACAGGGTTACTAATGAAAAACTGTTTTTT. Encoded protein: CASSLGDRVTNEKLFF.

The genes are TRBV18 and TRBJ2-1, with 7 nucleotides matching TRBD2. CDR1 is KGHSH and CDR2 is LQKENI in the germline V gene. Unmatched junction bases numbered 5, after V lost 3 bases and J lost 6 bases. The CDR3 runs to 14 residues. The CDR3 region is CASSPGVAGNEQFF. The CDR3 bases are TGTGCCAGCTCACCCGGGGTAGCGGGCAATGAGCAGTTCTTC.

This chain links TRBV23-1 with TRBJ2-6, with D possibly being TRBD1 or TRBD2 (5 bases each). TRBV23-1 is an open reading frame whose function is uncertain. The CDR3 loop spans 15 amino acids. V was clipped by 10 bases and J by 5 bases, with 18 bases between them. The CDR3 here is CATPRGGVRANVLTF. CDR3 nucleotides: TGCGCCACCCCTCGTGGGGGAGTTAGGGCCAACGTCCTGACTTTC.

Comment on this clonotype: One end of the junction varies from germline; a read error may be responsible. The chain links TRBV12-3 or TRBV12-4 to TRBJ2-5; TRBD2 might be the D (7 bases). The CDR3 covers 16 residues. CDR3 residues: CASLQRGGGRVGTQCF. The CDR3 DNA is TGTGCCAGCCTCCAGCGAGGGGGGGGGCGTGTCGGGACCCAGTGCTTC.

This clonotype was picked up a small number of times. The V call is TRBV7-2, the J call TRBJ2-3; either TRBD1 or TRBD2 may fit D (5 bases each). The V gene lost 3 bases and the J gene lost 2 bases, with 15 bases spanning the gap. The CDR3 runs 16 residues. Germline CDR1 SGHTA, CDR2 FQGNSA. CDR3 loop: CASSLRGNRNTDTQYF. In DNA form, the CDR3 reads TGTGCCAGCAGCTTGAGGGGTAACAGGAACACAGATACGCAGTATTTT.

The rearrangement uses TRBV2 and TRBJ2-1, with 8 bases identical to TRBD2. The CDR3 has 15 amino acids. Per germline, CDR1 SNHLY and CDR2 FYNNEI. Unmatched junction bases numbered 10, after V lost 4 bases and J lost 8 bases. For the CDR3, the DNA is TGTGCCAGCAGTGCTGAAGCGGGAGTTGACCATGAGCAGTTCTTC. This gives the protein CASSAEAGVDHEQFF.

Many counts were recorded for this clonotype. The V gene is TRBV24-1, the J gene TRBJ2-5, with D unresolved. Germline V gene data show CDR1 as KGHDR and CDR2 as SFDVKD. There are 13 residues in the CDR3. V dropped 5 bases and J dropped 5 bases, with 11 bases sitting between them. The CDR3 region is CATSGFPMETQYF. CDR3 bases: TGTGCCACCAGTGGGTTCCCTATGGAGACCCAGTACTTC.